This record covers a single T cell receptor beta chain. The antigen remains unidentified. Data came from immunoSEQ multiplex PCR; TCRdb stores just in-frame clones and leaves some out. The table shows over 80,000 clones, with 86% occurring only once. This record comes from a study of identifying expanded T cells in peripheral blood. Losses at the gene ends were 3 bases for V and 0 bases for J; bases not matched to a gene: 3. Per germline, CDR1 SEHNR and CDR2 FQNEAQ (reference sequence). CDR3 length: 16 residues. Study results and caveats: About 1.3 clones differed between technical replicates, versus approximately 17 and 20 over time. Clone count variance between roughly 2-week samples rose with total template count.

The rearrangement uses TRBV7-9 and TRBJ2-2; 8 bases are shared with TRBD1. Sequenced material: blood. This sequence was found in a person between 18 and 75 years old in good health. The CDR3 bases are TGTGCCAGCAGCTTTCCAGGGGGCGCGAACACCGGGGAGCTGTTTTTT. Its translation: CASSFPGGANTGELFF.